This is a list of T cell receptor beta chains from one sample in a study of technical replicates of blood from several donors. Assay: immunoSEQ multiplex PCR; the TCRdb copy retains only in-frame clones and omits some. The repertoire holds around 92,000 clones, with almost 96% as singletons. Source material: T cells isolated from PBMCs. These receptors all stem from a human donor in good health. The CDR3 runs from the conserved cysteine through the conserved F or W. A D gene is named only where the DNA matches it firmly. Clone size is shown for a subset of rows, as once, few, many or a class of expanded clone.

v_gene,j_gene,d_gene,abundance,CDR3aa,CDR3nt
TRBV5-1,TRBJ1-1,TRBD1,-,CASSIRTGSLLNTEAFF,TGCGCCAGCAGCATACGGACAGGATCCCTCCTGAACACTGAAGCTTTCTTT
TRBV7-9,TRBJ2-7,-,-,CASSITGFGYEQYF,TGTGCCAGCAGCATTACAGGGTTCGGATACGAGCAGTACTTC
TRBV5-1,TRBJ2-7,TRBD1,-,CASSVSGGSYEQYF,TGCGCCAGCAGCGTATCAGGGGGCTCCTACGAGCAGTACTTC
TRBV28,TRBJ2-3,TRBD2,-,CATAGGITDTQYF,TGTGCCACCGCGGGGGGCATTACAGATACGCAGTATTTT
TRBV11-3,TRBJ2-7,TRBD2,once,CASSLGGGSREQYF,TGTGCCAGCAGCTTAGGGGGCGGGAGCCGCGAGCAGTACTTC
TRBV9,TRBJ2-7,TRBD2,-,CASSLTSGGFYEQYF,TGTGCCAGCAGCTTAACTAGCGGGGGGTTCTACGAGCAGTACTTC
TRBV7-3,TRBJ2-7,-,-,CASSSRVFGEQYF,TGTGCCAGCAGCTCTCGGGTATTTGGCGAGCAGTACTTC
TRBV2,TRBJ2-7,TRBD2,-,CASSEESSGNSYEQYF,TGTGCCAGCAGTGAAGAAAGTAGCGGGAACTCCTACGAGCAGTACTTC
TRBV19,TRBJ2-7,-,-,CASDRSADYNYEQYF,TGTGCCAGTGACCGGTCAGCGGACTATAACTACGAGCAGTACTTC
TRBV28,TRBJ2-7,-,-,CASSLSGSYLYEQYF,TGTGCCAGCAGTTTATCGGGATCTTACCTCTACGAGCAGTACTTC
TRBV11-2,TRBJ1-2,-,-,CASSALRVTYTF,TGTGCCAGCAGCGCGCTCAGGGTCACCTACACCTTC
TRBV5-4,TRBJ2-7,TRBD2,-,CASSFGGSYEQYF,TGTGCCAGCAGCTTCGGGGGGTCCTACGAGCAGTACTTC
TRBV7-9,TRBJ2-3,-,-,CASSSFGRTNTDTQYF,TGTGCCAGCAGTTCTTTTGGGCGAACGAACACAGATACGCAGTATTTT
TRBV29-1,TRBJ1-3,-,-,CSAEGSGATIYF,TGCAGCGCTGAGGGTTCAGGGGCCACCATATATTTT
TRBV4-2,TRBJ1-1,TRBD1,-,CASSQGTGGDLTEAFF,TGTGCCAGCAGCCAAGGGACAGGGGGCGATCTTACTGAAGCTTTCTTT
TRBV29-1,TRBJ2-5,TRBD1,-,CSVDRGRETQYF,TGCAGCGTCGACAGGGGGCGAGAGACCCAGTACTTC
TRBV28,TRBJ1-5,TRBD1,-,CASTTPRQGPFSNQPQHF,TGTGCCAGCACCACCCCCCGACAGGGGCCCTTTAGCAATCAGCCCCAGCATTTT
TRBV10-3,TRBJ2-1,-,-,CATKDRNSYNEQFF,TGTGCCACCAAGGACAGAAACTCCTACAATGAGCAGTTCTTC
TRBV6-1,TRBJ2-1,-,-,CASSRDFNEQFF,TGTGCCAGCAGCCGGGACTTCAATGAGCAGTTCTTC
TRBV28,TRBJ1-4,TRBD1,-,CASSSGTGVGEKLFF,TGTGCCAGCAGCTCCGGGACAGGAGTTGGGGAAAAACTGTTTTTT
TRBV11-3,TRBJ2-1,-,-,CASSPPGSRQFF,TGTGCCAGCAGCCCCCCGGGGAGCAGGCAGTTCTTC
TRBV7-9,TRBJ2-7,-,-,CASSRDSEQYF,TGTGCCAGCAGCCGAGACAGCGAGCAGTACTTC
TRBV14,TRBJ2-7,-,-,CASSRKPRDLRPYEQYF,TGTGCCAGCAGCCGAAAGCCCCGGGACTTAAGGCCCTACGAGCAGTACTTC
TRBV11-2,TRBJ2-7,TRBD2,-,CASSSLPGLAGGSSYEQYF,TGTGCCAGCAGCTCCCTCCCCGGTCTAGCGGGGGGGAGCTCCTACGAGCAGTACTTC
TRBV2,TRBJ2-5,TRBD2,-,CASSGLAGKSKETQYF,TGTGCCAGCAGTGGACTAGCGGGAAAGAGTAAAGAGACCCAGTACTTC
TRBV19,TRBJ2-7,TRBD2,-,CASSTGLAKAYEQYF,TGTGCCAGTAGTACGGGACTAGCGAAAGCCTACGAGCAGTACTTC
TRBV27,TRBJ2-6,-,-,CASSLWARAPSGANVLTF,TGTGCCAGCAGTTTATGGGCCAGGGCACCCTCTGGGGCCAACGTCCTGACTTTC
TRBV2,TRBJ2-5,-,-,CASSVLEEETQYF,TGTGCCAGCAGTGTACTAGAAGAGGAGACCCAGTACTTC
TRBV15,TRBJ2-7,-,once,CATSRDIRQGLRHEQYF,TGTGCCACCAGCAGAGATATCAGGCAGGGGTTAAGGCACGAGCAGTACTTC
TRBV6-5,TRBJ1-1,-,-,CASNPGHLRRAFF,TGTGCCAGCAACCCCGGACACCTCCGGCGAGCTTTCTTT
TRBV7-9,TRBJ2-1,-,-,CASSLGDTNEQFF,TGTGCCAGCAGCTTAGGGGACACCAATGAGCAGTTCTTC
TRBV11-2,TRBJ1-1,TRBD1,-,CASSHPRGRLTMNTEAFF,TGTGCCAGCAGCCACCCCAGGGGGCGACTAACCATGAACACTGAAGCTTTCTTT
TRBV7-9,TRBJ1-3,-,-,CASSLLGQSGNTIYF,TGTGCCAGCAGCTTATTAGGACAGTCTGGAAACACCATATATTTT
TRBV21-1,TRBJ2-2,-,-,CASSPDIDRVGCNTGELFF,TGTGCCAGCTCCCCCGACATAGACAGGGTAGGCTGTAACACCGGGGAGCTGTTTTTT
TRBV7-9,TRBJ2-1,-,-,CASSWVKDISLYNEQFF,TGTGCCAGCAGCTGGGTCAAGGACATTAGCCTCTACAATGAGCAGTTCTTC